The T cell receptor beta chain described here comes from a study of CXCR3-negative and CXCR3-positive naive CD8 T cells. Cells that were CD45RO-CCR7+CD27+CD95- constituted naive CD8+ T cells. About this clonotype: Antigen specificity is unknown.

The study's findings and limits: CXCR3-negative naive cells had less hydrophobic TRB CDR3s than did CXCR3-positive naive cells. TCR interaction strength was inferred from TRB CDR3 physicochemistry, as CD5 matched across naive subsets. Diversity proved comparably high across both naive subsets and much lower in memory CD8+ cells.

UMI-tagged TRB cDNA libraries were built via 5' RACE. TCRdb processed the 5' RACE reads again and assigns one entry to each CDR3 protein, with no DNA. The sample totals 150,000 or so distinct CDR3 sequences. Per germline, CDR1 MNHEY and CDR2 SVGEGT. The CDR3 has 13 amino acids. The TCR was taken from a human donor in good health. Some clones in this sample may be carry-over from other donors' samples. The chain couples TRBV6-2 or TRBV6-3 to TRBJ2-2; TCRdb gives TRBD1 as the D gene, but with no DNA this cannot be confirmed. Sequencing was carried out using naive CXCR3+ CD8+ T cells from blood. Regarding subset: CD45RO-CCR7+CD27+CD95- naive CD8+ T cells expressing CXCR3 (TNR3+). CDR3: CASSYARVGELFF.